Listed below are T cell receptor beta chains from one sample, sequenced in a study of T-cell reconstitution after alpha-beta-depleted transplantation in children. TCRdb re-called the PCR reads with MiXCR, one entry per CDR3 protein. Of about 500,000 distinct CDR3 sequences in the sample, 32% were seen once. The starting material was PBMCs from the stem cell graft donor, obtained from the stem cell graft. These TCRs come from a human donor who donated a stem cell graft to a child with aplastic anemia. CDR3s include the opening cysteine and the closing phenylalanine or tryptophan. A D gene is named only where the DNA matches it firmly. Not all rows give a size; the values are once, few, many and, for expanded clones, a class.

CASSPYGQRNEQFF | TGTGCCAGCAGCCCATACGGACAGAGAAATGAGCAGTTCTTC | TRBJ2-1 | NA | NA | TRBV7-8 | 14
CSARDNYEQFF | TGCAGTGCTAGGGACAACTATGAGCAGTTCTTC | TRBJ2-1 | NA | many | TRBV20-1 | 11
CASSHPGLRQREVNEQFF | TGTGCCAGCAGCCACCCGGGTTTGCGTCAGCGGGAGGTCAATGAGCAGTTCTTC | TRBJ2-1 | TRBD2 | few | TRBV6-1 | 18
CASRKAGDLDEQFF | TGTGCCAGCAGAAAAGCGGGAGATCTGGATGAGCAGTTCTTC | TRBJ2-1 | TRBD2 | NA | TRBV7-9 | 14
CATSSLAKNIQYF | TGTGCCACCAGCTCCCTAGCCAAAAACATTCAGTACTTC | TRBJ2-4 | NA | NA | TRBV15 | 13
CASSQDPGLGDNEQFF | TGCGCCAGCAGCCAAGACCCGGGACTGGGAGACAATGAGCAGTTCTTC | TRBJ2-1 | NA | once | TRBV4-1 | 16
CASSLARGSETQYF | TGTGCCAGCAGCTTAGCCAGGGGTTCGGAGACCCAGTACTTC | TRBJ2-5 | NA | few | TRBV7-6 | 14
CASSSPGTSGLYEQYF | TGTGCCAGCAGTTCGCCGGGGACTAGCGGACTCTACGAGCAGTACTTC | TRBJ2-7 | TRBD2 | NA | TRBV12-3/TRBV12-4 | 16
CASSYPFPRANYGYTF | TGTGCCAGCAGCTACCCCTTCCCGAGGGCGAACTATGGCTACACCTTC | TRBJ1-2 | NA | NA | TRBV4-2 | 16
CASSQRVITEAFF | TGTGCCAGCAGCCAACGGGTCATCACTGAAGCTTTCTTT | TRBJ1-1 | NA | NA | TRBV5-6 | 13
CSARTGDNQPQHF | TGCAGTGCCAGGACAGGGGACAATCAGCCCCAGCATTTT | TRBJ1-5 | TRBD1 | NA | TRBV20-1 | 13
CASRGFPGPTRNEQFF | TGTGCCAGCCGGGGATTTCCGGGACCGACTCGCAATGAGCAGTTCTTC | TRBJ2-1 | NA | NA | TRBV12-3/TRBV12-4 | 16
CSVSPGLAAEGQFF | TGCAGCGTTTCACCAGGACTAGCGGCAGAGGGGCAGTTCTTC | TRBJ2-1 | TRBD2 | NA | TRBV29-1 | 14
CASRKGLGYGYTF | TGTGCCAGTAGGAAGGGGTTGGGCTATGGCTACACCTTC | TRBJ1-2 | NA | NA | TRBV19 | 13